This T cell receptor (beta chain) was identified during a study of CD8 T cells in Susac syndrome. CDR3 length: 13 amino acids. Germline CDR1 and CDR2: DFQATT and SNEGSKA (reference sequence). V trimming: 3 bases; J trimming: 5 bases; junction bases outside the gene matches: 6. This clonotype has a single count. TCR beta sequencing covered blood CD8+ and CD4+ T cells. Healthy donors, matched for age and sex, constituted the control group. TEMRA cells were enriched by FACS, and CD4+ and CD8+ T cells were negatively isolated. The RNA input was 0.5 to 1 ug, and it was reverse transcribed with random hexamers. Across 54 Vbeta and 13 Jbeta, TCR beta CDR3 was amplified with immunoSEQ multiplex PCR. From the immunoSEQ multiplex PCR reads, TCRdb called clonotypes with MiXCR, one entry per CDR3 protein. The sample carries roughly 180,000 distinct CDR3 sequences, 90% to 95% recorded once.

The sequencing sample was made of CD4+ T cells from PBMCs. This chain uses TRBV20-1 with TRBJ2-5; 7 bases fit TRBD1. The source of this sequence is a human donor in good health. CDR3 in amino acids: CSASRQGRETQYF. The CDR3 DNA reads as TGCAGTGCTAGCCGACAGGGTCGGGAGACCCAGTACTTC.